These T cell receptor beta chains were read from a single sample in a study of blood T cells in healthy people across ages. MiXCR, applied by TCRdb to the 5' RACE reads, yields one record per CDR3 protein. The sample yields approximately 850,000 distinct CDR3 sequences, over 45% seen once. Sample: blood. These receptors were collected from a man aged 25-45 years in good health. Both conserved end residues are part of each CDR3. The D gene is left open where the match is weak. Expanded clones are given a class, and other clones once, few, many or no size at all.

. | TRBJ2-2 | TRBV5-6 | . | CASRLEGTTGELFF | TGTGCCAGCAGGCTTGAGGGCACCACCGGGGAGCTGTTTTTT
. | TRBJ2-5 | TRBV7-9 | . | CASSDGRRQETQYF | TGTGCCAGCAGCGACGGGCGCCGCCAAGAGACCCAGTACTTC
. | TRBJ2-7 | TRBV30 | . | CAWSWGRSYEQYF | TGTGCCTGGAGTTGGGGTCGTTCCTACGAGCAGTACTTC
. | TRBJ2-3 | TRBV7-2 | . | CASSFVRTHDTQYF | TGTGCCAGCAGCTTTGTGAGAACACATGATACGCAGTATTTT
. | TRBJ2-7 | TRBV20-1 | few | CSATRLQVYEQYF | TGCAGTGCGACGAGGTTGCAGGTCTACGAGCAGTACTTC
TRBD2 | TRBJ2-1 | TRBV6-2/TRBV6-3 | . | CASSHSGRFYNEQFF | TGTGCCAGCAGCCATAGCGGGAGATTCTACAATGAGCAGTTCTTC
. | TRBJ2-5 | TRBV20-1 | few | CSARSRGSTGEYF | TGCAGTGCTAGATCCCGGGGTAGTACTGGGGAGTACTTC
. | TRBJ1-5 | TRBV6-6 | . | CASSYDPNGVQPQHF | TGTGCCAGCAGTTACGACCCGAATGGGGTTCAGCCCCAGCATTTT
. | TRBJ2-1 | TRBV7-2 | few | CASSFVSNEQFF | TGTGCCAGCAGCTTCGTCAGTAATGAGCAGTTCTTC
TRBD1 | TRBJ1-5 | TRBV6-5 | . | CASSPGQGLYPPQHF | TGTGCCAGCAGTCCCGGACAGGGACTCTATCCGCCCCAGCATTTT
. | TRBJ2-4 | TRBV20-1 | . | CSARAGQAPQKRVQYF | TGCAGTGCTAGGGCAGGGCAAGCCCCACAAAAAAGGGTTCAGTACTTC
. | TRBJ2-1 | TRBV29-1 | . | CSVPPGTPYNEQFF | TGCAGCGTCCCTCCAGGGACACCCTACAATGAGCAGTTCTTC
. | TRBJ2-7 | TRBV27 | . | CASSFSNGRGYEQYF | TGTGCCAGCAGTTTTAGCAATGGCCGCGGCTACGAGCAGTACTTC
. | TRBJ1-2 | TRBV20-1 | few | CSAREGFGSWGYTF | TGCAGTGCTAGAGAAGGGTTCGGTTCCTGGGGCTACACCTTC
. | TRBJ2-7 | TRBV6-6 | . | CASKGGGSGYEQYF | TGTGCCAGCAAGGGGGGAGGTTCGGGCTACGAGCAGTACTTC
TRBD2 | TRBJ2-5 | TRBV20-1 | . | CSAEPGTSGVLQETQYF | TGCAGTGCCGAACCCGGGACTAGCGGGGTATTACAAGAGACCCAGTACTTC
. | TRBJ1-6 | TRBV28 | . | CARKDRKAPYNSPLHF | TGTGCCAGAAAAGACAGGAAGGCGCCCTATAATTCACCCCTCCACTTT
. | TRBJ2-1 | TRBV25-1 | many | CASSESVGDLRRNEQFF | TGTGCCAGCAGTGAATCGGTAGGGGACCTCCGCAGGAATGAGCAGTTCTTC
. | TRBJ1-2 | TRBV11-2 | . | CASSPTFSDGHTF | TGTGCCAGCAGCCCGACATTCTCTGATGGCCACACCTTC
. | TRBJ2-7 | TRBV4-2 | . | CASSLPGPSYEQYF | TGTGCCAGCAGCTTACCGGGACCCAGCTACGAGCAGTACTTC
. | TRBJ1-2 | TRBV10-3 | few | CAISESPGQPNYGYTF | TGTGCCATCAGTGAGTCGCCTGGACAGCCTAACTATGGCTACACCTTC
TRBD2 | TRBJ2-7 | TRBV30 | . | CAWSPGLADYEQYF | TGTGCCTGGAGCCCGGGACTAGCGGATTACGAGCAGTACTTC
. | TRBJ2-3 | TRBV9 | . | CASSVGSQPVDTQYF | TGTGCCAGCAGCGTAGGGTCCCAGCCGGTGGATACGCAGTATTTT
TRBD1 | TRBJ1-2 | TRBV12-5 | . | CASGVGQGHGYTF | TGTGCTAGTGGTGTGGGACAGGGCCATGGCTACACCTTC
TRBD2 | TRBJ2-1 | TRBV7-2 | . | CASSLLAGFQDTQFF | TGTGCCAGCAGCTTACTAGCGGGATTTCAAGATACGCAGTTCTTC
TRBD2 | TRBJ2-1 | TRBV3-1 | . | CASSPTPWTSVNNEQFF | TGTGCCAGCAGCCCGACGCCTTGGACTAGCGTTAACAATGAGCAGTTCTTC
. | TRBJ2-7 | TRBV27 | . | CARGAGWSYEQYF | TGTGCCAGGGGGGCCGGGTGGAGTTACGAGCAGTACTTC
. | TRBJ2-7 | TRBV9 | . | CASSVGESSYEQYF | TGTGCCAGCAGCGTAGGCGAGAGCTCCTACGAGCAGTACTTC
. | TRBJ2-1 | TRBV20-1 | once | CSANPFSGGNQETQFF | TGCAGTGCAAACCCTTTTAGCGGTGGTAACCAAGAGACCCAGTTCTTC
TRBD1 | TRBJ1-4 | TRBV18 | . | CASSPPGQENEKLFF | TGTGCCAGCTCACCACCGGGACAGGAGAATGAAAAACTGTTTTTT
. | TRBJ1-1 | TRBV14 | . | CASSQEREAFF | TGTGCCAGCAGCCAAGAAAGGGAAGCTTTCTTT
. | TRBJ2-7 | TRBV13 | few | CASSPGYGSHEQYF | TGTGCCAGCAGCCCGGGGTATGGGAGCCACGAGCAGTACTTC
TRBD2 | TRBJ2-3 | TRBV12-3/TRBV12-4 | . | CASSLAGGDADTQYF | TGTGCCAGCAGTCTAGCGGGGGGCGATGCAGATACGCAGTATTTT
. | TRBJ2-3 | TRBV6-6 | . | CVSSYSTATDTQYF | TGTGTCAGCAGTTACTCGACAGCGACAGATACGCAGTATTTT
. | TRBJ2-1 | TRBV7-2 | . | CASSLLADSSYNEQFF | TGTGCCAGCAGCTTATTGGCGGACAGCTCCTACAATGAGCAGTTCTTC
TRBD2 | TRBJ2-1 | TRBV5-1 | . | CASSQLAGLSDNEQFF | TGCGCCAGCAGCCAATTAGCGGGACTGAGCGACAATGAGCAGTTCTTC
TRBD1 | TRBJ2-1 | TRBV29-1 | few | CSARDRVNNEQFF | TGCAGCGCTAGGGACAGAGTTAACAATGAGCAGTTCTTC
TRBD1 | TRBJ2-7 | TRBV11-2 | . | CASSLGRWDRDYEQYF | TGTGCCAGCAGCTTGGGCCGTTGGGACAGGGACTACGAGCAGTACTTC
. | TRBJ2-5 | TRBV29-1 | . | CSGEGGLGTQYF | TGCAGCGGCGAGGGAGGTCTCGGGACCCAGTACTTC
. | TRBJ2-1 | TRBV7-2 | . | CASSLVGGLGFNEQFF | TGTGCCAGCAGCTTAGTCGGCGGACTGGGATTCAATGAGCAGTTCTTC
TRBD1 | TRBJ1-4 | TRBV4-2 | few | CASSQEGQGDEKLFF | TGTGCCAGCAGCCAAGAAGGACAGGGGGATGAAAAACTGTTTTTT
. | TRBJ2-7 | TRBV6-2/TRBV6-3 | . | CASSYPPDEQYF | TGTGCCAGCAGTTACCCGCCGGATGAGCAGTACTTC
. | TRBJ2-1 | TRBV4-3 | once | CASSPGLRPGQFF | TGCGCCAGCAGCCCAGGACTGCGCCCGGGGCAGTTCTTC
TRBD1 | TRBJ2-7 | TRBV2 | . | CASSRDRNSYEQYF | TGTGCCAGCAGCCGGGACAGGAACTCGTACGAGCAGTACTTC
. | TRBJ1-6 | TRBV7-9 | once | CASSFDPNDSPPHF | TGTGCCAGCAGCTTCGACCCCAACGATTCACCCCCCCACTTT
TRBD1 | TRBJ2-7 | TRBV13 | . | CASSPEGGLSYEQYF | TGTGCCAGCAGCCCAGAAGGGGGCCTCTCCTACGAGCAGTACTTC
. | TRBJ1-1 | TRBV7-2 | . | CASSSRGQNTEAFF | TGTGCCAGCAGCTCAAGGGGCCAGAACACTGAAGCTTTCTTT
. | TRBJ1-2 | TRBV7-2 | . | CASSLAPGPNYGYTF | TGTGCCAGCAGCTTAGCGCCGGGGCCCAACTATGGCTACACCTTC
. | TRBJ2-5 | TRBV15 | . | CATSRDPTSRTQYF | TGTGCCACCAGCAGGGACCCTACTTCTAGGACCCAGTACTTC
TRBD2 | TRBJ2-1 | TRBV12-3/TRBV12-4 | few | CASSSRTSGSPYGNEQFF | TGTGCCAGCAGTTCTAGGACTAGCGGGAGCCCCTACGGCAATGAGCAGTTCTTC
. | TRBJ2-1 | TRBV29-1 | few | CSVRVGTGNEQFF | TGCAGCGTACGAGTCGGTACGGGGAATGAGCAGTTCTTC
. | TRBJ2-1 | TRBV7-3 | few | CASSLMGSEQFF | TGTGCCAGCAGCCTTATGGGGAGTGAGCAGTTCTTC
TRBD1 | TRBJ2-1 | TRBV13 | . | CASSTRQGNEQFF | TGTGCCAGCAGCACCCGACAGGGGAATGAGCAGTTCTTC